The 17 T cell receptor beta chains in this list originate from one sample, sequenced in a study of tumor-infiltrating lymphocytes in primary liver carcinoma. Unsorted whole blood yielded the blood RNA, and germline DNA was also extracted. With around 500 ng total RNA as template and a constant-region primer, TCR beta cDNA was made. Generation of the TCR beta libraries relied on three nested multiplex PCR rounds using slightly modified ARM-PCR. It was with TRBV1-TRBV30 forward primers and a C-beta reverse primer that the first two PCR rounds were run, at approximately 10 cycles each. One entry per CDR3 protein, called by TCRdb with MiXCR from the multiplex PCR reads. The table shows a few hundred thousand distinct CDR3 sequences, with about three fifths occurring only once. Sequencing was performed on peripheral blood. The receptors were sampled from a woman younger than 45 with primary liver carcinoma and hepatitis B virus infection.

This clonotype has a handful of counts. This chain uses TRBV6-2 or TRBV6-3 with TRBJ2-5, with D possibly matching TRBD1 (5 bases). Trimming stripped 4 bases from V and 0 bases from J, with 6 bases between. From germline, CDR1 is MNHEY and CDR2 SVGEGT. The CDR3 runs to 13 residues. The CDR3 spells CASSSGYQETQYF. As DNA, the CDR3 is TGTGCCAGCAGTTCAGGGTACCAAGAGACCCAGTACTTC.

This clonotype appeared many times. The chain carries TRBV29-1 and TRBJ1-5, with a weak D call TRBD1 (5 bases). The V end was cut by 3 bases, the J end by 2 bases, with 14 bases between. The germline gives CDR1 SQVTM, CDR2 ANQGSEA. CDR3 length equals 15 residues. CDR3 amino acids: CSVEAGSGGNQPQHF. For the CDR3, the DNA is TGCAGCGTTGAGGCAGGGTCAGGAGGCAATCAGCCCCAGCATTTT. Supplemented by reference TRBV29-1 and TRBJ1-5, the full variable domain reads SAVISQKPSRDICQRGTSLTIQCQVDSQVTMMFWYRQQPGQSLTLIATANQGSEATYESGFVIDKFPISRPNLTFSTLTVSNMSPEDSSIYLCSVEAGSGGNQPQHFGDGTRLSIL.

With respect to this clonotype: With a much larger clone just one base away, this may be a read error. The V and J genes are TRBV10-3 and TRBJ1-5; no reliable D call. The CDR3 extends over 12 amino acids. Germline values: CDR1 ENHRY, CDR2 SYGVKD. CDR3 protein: CAVSANNQPQHF. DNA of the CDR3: TGTGCCGTCAGTGCTAACAATCAGCCCCAGCATTTT.

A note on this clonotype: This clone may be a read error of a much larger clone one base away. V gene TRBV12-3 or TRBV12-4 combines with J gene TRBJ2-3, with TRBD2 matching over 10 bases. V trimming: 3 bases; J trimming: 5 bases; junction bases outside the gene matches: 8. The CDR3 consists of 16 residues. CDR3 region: CASSFYSGRAGDTQYF. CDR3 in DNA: TGTGCCAGCAGTTTCTACAGCGGGAGGGCAGGAGATACGCAGTATTTT.

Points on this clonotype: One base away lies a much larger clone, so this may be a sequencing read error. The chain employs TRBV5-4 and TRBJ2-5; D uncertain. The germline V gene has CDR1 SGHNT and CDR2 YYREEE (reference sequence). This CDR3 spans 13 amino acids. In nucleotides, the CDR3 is TGTGCCAACAGCCCCGGTCGTAGGGAGACCCAGTACTTC. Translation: CANSPGRRETQYF.

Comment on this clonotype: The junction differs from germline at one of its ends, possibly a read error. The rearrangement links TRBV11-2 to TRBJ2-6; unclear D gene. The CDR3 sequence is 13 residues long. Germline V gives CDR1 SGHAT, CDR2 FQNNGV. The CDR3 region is CANSLAGANVLTF. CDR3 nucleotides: TGTGCCAACAGCTTAGCAGGGGCCAACGTCCTGACTTTC.

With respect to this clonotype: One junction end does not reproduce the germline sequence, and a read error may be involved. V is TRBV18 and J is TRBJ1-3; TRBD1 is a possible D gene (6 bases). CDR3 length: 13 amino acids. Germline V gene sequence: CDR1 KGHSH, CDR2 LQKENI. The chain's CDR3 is CASSTGSGNTVYF. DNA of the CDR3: TGTGCCAGCTCTACAGGGTCTGGAAACACCGTATATTTT.

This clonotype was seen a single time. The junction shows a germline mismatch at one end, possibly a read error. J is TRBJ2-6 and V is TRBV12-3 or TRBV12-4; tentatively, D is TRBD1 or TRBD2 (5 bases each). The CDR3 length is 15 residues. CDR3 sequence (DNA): TGTGCCACCAAGGGGCGGCGGACTGGGGCCAGCGTCCTGACTTTC. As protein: CATKGRRTGASVLTF.

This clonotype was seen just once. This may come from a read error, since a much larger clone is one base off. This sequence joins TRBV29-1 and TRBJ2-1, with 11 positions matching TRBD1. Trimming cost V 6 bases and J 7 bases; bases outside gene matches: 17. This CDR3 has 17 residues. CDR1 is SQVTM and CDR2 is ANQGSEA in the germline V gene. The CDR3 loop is CSVPGTGGSGRWNEQFF. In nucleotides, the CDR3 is TGCAGCGTCCCCGGGACAGGGGGGAGCGGGAGGTGGAATGAGCAGTTCTTC.

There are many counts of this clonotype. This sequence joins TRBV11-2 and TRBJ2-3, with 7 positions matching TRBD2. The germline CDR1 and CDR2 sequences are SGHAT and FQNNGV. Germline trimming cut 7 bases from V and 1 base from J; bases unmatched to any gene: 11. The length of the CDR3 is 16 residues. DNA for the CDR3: TGTGCCAGCAACGCTGGACGACTAGCAGGCACAGATACGCAGTATTTT. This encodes CASNAGRLAGTDTQYF. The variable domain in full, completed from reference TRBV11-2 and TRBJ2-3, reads EAGVAQSPRYKIIEKRQSVAFWCNPISGHATLYWYQQILGQGPKLLIQFQNNGVVDDSQLPKDRFSAERLKGVDSTLKIQPAKLEDSAVYLCASNAGRLAGTDTQYFGPGTRLTVL.

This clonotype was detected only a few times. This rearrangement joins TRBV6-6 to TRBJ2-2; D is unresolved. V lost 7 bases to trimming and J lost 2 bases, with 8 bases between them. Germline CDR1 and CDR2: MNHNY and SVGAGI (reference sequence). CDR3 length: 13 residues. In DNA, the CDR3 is TGTGCCAGCAATTTAGACAACACCGGGGAGCTGTTTTTT. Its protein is CASNLDNTGELFF.

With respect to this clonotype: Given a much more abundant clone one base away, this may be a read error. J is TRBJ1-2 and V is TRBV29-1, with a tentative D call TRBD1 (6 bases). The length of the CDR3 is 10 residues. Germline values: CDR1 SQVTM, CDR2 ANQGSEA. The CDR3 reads CSLGGRDARF. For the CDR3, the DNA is TGCAGCCTTGGGGGCAGGGACGCTAGATTC.

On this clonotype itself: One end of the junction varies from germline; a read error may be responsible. The CDR3 nucleotides read TGTGTCAGCAGTTACTCCCGGACTAGCGGGAGTGTGTACGAGCAGTACTTC. This encodes CVSSYSRTSGSVYEQYF. The chain combines TRBV6-5 with TRBJ2-7; 13 bases line up with TRBD2. Germline assignment: CDR1 MNHEY and CDR2 SVGAGI. The CDR3 has 17 amino acids.

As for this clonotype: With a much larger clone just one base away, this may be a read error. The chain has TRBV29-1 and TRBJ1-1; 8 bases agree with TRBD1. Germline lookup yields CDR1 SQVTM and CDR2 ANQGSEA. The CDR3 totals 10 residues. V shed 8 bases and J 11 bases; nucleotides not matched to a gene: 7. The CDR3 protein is CSYVRGHAFF. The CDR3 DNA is TGCAGCTATGTCAGGGGGCATGCTTTCTTT.

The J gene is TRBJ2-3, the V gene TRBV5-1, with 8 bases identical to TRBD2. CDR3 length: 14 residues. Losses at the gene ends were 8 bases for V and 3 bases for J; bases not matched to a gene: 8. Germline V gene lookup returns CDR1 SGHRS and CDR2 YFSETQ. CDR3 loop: CASQPAGVTDTQYF. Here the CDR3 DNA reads TGCGCCAGTCAGCCAGCGGGAGTAACAGATACGCAGTATTTT.

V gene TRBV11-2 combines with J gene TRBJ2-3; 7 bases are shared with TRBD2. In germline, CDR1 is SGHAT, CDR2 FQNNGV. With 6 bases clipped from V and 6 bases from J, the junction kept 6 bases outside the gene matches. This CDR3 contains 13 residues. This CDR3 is CASRERGADTQYF. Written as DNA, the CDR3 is TGTGCCAGCAGGGAGCGGGGAGCGGATACGCAGTATTTT.

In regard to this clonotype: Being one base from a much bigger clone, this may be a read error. The CDR3 DNA follows: TGCAGCGTTGAAGTGTGGCAGGACACTGAAGCTTTCTTT. Amino acid sequence: CSVEVWQDTEAFF. The chain joins TRBV29-1 to TRBJ1-1, with no clear D. CDR1 SQVTM and CDR2 ANQGSEA come from the germline V gene. CDR3 length: 13 amino acids. Between the trimmed V and J ends, which lost 1 base and 3 bases, there was a span of 9 bases.